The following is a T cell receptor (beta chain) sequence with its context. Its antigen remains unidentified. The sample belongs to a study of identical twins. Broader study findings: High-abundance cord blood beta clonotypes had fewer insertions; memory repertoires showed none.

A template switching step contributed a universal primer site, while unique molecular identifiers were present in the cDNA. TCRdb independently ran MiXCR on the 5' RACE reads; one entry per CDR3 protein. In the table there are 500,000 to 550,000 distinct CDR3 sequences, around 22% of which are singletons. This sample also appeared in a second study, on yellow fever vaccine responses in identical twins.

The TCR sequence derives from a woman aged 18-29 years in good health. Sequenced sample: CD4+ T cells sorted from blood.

The CDR3 spells CASSQGGVNYGYTF. Here the CDR3 DNA reads TGTGCCAGCAGTCAAGGGGGAGTCAACTATGGCTACACCTTC. The chain links TRBV12-3 or TRBV12-4 to TRBJ1-2; D may be TRBD1 (6 bases). V was shortened by 5 bases and J by 2 bases, with 12 bases between the two germline ends. The CDR3 covers 14 residues.